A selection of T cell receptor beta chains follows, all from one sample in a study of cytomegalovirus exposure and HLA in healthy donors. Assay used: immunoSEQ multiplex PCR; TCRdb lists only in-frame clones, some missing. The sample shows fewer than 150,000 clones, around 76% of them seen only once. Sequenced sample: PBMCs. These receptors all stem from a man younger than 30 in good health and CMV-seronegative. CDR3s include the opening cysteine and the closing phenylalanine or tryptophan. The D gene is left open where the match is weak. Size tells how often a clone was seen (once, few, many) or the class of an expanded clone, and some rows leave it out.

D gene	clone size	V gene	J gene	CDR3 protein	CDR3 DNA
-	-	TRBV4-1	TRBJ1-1	CASSQDPHGGASTEAFF	TGCGCCAGCAGCCAAGATCCCCACGGGGGGGCAAGCACTGAAGCTTTCTTT
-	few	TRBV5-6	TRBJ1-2	CASSLLNSNYGYTF	TGTGCCAGCAGCTTGTTGAACAGCAACTATGGCTACACCTTC
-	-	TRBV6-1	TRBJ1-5	CASSAGQFSNQPQHF	TGTGCCAGCAGTGCCGGACAGTTTAGCAATCAGCCCCAGCATTTT
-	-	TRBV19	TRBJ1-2	CASSIKGTRGYTF	TGTGCCAGTAGTATTAAGGGGACTAGGGGCTACACCTTC
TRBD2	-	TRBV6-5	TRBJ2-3	CASQKRGPSDTQYF	TGTGCCAGCCAAAAGCGGGGTCCCTCAGATACGCAGTATTTT
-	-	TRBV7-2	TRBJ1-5	CASSLAPGSNQPQHF	TGTGCCAGCAGCTTAGCGCCAGGTAGCAATCAGCCCCAGCATTTT
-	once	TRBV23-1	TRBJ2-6	CASSQSSGIGANVLTF	TGCGCCAGCAGTCAATCCTCAGGGATTGGGGCCAACGTCCTGACTTTC
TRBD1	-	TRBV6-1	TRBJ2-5	CASSDRDRGQSIKETQYF	TGTGCCAGCAGTGACCGGGACAGGGGCCAGTCGATCAAAGAGACCCAGTACTTC
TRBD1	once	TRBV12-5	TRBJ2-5	CASGPGTGIVETQYF	TGTGCTAGTGGTCCCGGGACAGGGATAGTGGAGACCCAGTACTTC
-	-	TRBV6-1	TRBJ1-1	CASSEEGTGDTEAFF	TGTGCCAGCAGTGAAGAGGGGACGGGGGACACTGAAGCTTTCTTT
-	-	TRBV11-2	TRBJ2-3	CASSLIGSTDTQYF	TGTGCCAGCAGCTTAATCGGGAGCACAGATACGCAGTATTTT
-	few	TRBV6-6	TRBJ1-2	CASSSYQGNEGYTF	TGTGCCAGCAGTTCCTACCAGGGAAACGAGGGCTACACCTTC
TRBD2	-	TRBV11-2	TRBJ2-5	CASSWVTSAQETQYF	TGTGCCAGCAGCTGGGTCACTAGCGCACAAGAGACCCAGTACTTC
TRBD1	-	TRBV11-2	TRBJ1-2	CASRKLQGGVLPNYGYTF	TGTGCCAGCAGGAAACTACAGGGGGGGGTCCTTCCCAACTATGGCTACACCTTC
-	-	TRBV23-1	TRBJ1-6	CASSPTTGREISSYNSPLHF	TGCGCCAGCAGTCCAACGACCGGGAGAGAAATTAGCTCCTATAATTCACCCCTCCACTTT
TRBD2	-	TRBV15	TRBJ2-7	CATSRVGPGGVDEQYF	TGTGCCACCAGCAGAGTGGGTCCGGGGGGTGTCGACGAGCAGTACTTC
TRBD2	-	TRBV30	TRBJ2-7	CAWDPGLAGISYEQYF	TGTGCCTGGGATCCGGGACTAGCGGGGATATCCTACGAGCAGTACTTC
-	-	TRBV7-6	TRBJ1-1	CASSLSIAGRAFF	TGTGCCAGCAGCCTATCAATTGCGGGACGGGCTTTCTTT
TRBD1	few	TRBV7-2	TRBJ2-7	CASSFYRGLSYEQYF	TGTGCCAGCAGCTTCTACAGGGGGCTCTCCTACGAGCAGTACTTC
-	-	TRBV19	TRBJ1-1	CASSIGSEWAFF	TGTGCCAGTAGTATAGGTTCGGAGTGGGCTTTCTTT
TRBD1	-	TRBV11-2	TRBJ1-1	CASSAYRGTQREAFF	TGTGCCAGCAGCGCGTACAGGGGGACCCAGAGGGAAGCTTTCTTT
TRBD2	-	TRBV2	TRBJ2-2	CASSEFAGAGELFF	TGTGCCAGCAGTGAATTCGCGGGAGCCGGGGAGCTGTTTTTT
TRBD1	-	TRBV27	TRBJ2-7	CASRMTGGYEQYF	TGTGCCAGCAGGATGACAGGGGGCTACGAGCAGTACTTC
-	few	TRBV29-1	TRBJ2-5	CSVVQGRETQYF	TGCAGCGTTGTTCAGGGGAGAGAGACCCAGTACTTC
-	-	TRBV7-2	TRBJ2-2	CASSPDPSSGTGELFF	TGTGCCAGCAGCCCAGACCCTAGCTCTGGCACCGGGGAGCTGTTTTTT
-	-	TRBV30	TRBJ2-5	CAWSFTMVETQYF	TGTGCCTGGAGCTTTACAATGGTGGAGACCCAGTACTTC
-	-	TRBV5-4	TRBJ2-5	CASSRGLAEWEQYF	TGTGCCAGCAGCCGGGGGCTAGCGGAGTGGGAGCAGTACTTC
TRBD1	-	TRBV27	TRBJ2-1	CASSLLTGGQFF	TGTGCCAGCAGTCTCCTGACAGGGGGTCAGTTCTTC
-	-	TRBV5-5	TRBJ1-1	CASSLTPTVNTEAFF	TGTGCCAGCAGCTTGACCCCTACAGTGAACACTGAAGCTTTCTTT
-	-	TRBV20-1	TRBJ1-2	CSAESGDGYTF	TGCAGTGCAGAATCAGGGGATGGCTACACCTTC
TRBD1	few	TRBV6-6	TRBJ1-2	CASKDRGRKGYGYTF	TGTGCCAGCAAAGACAGGGGGCGCAAGGGCTATGGCTACACCTTC
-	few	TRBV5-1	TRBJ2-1	CASSLPSSSYNEQFF	TGCGCCAGCAGCTTGCCCTCTAGCTCCTACAATGAGCAGTTCTTC
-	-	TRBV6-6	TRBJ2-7	CASRRTPGKPYEQYF	TGTGCCAGCAGGAGGACACCAGGGAAGCCCTACGAGCAGTACTTC
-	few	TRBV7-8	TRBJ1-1	CASSLEGQATEAFF	TGTGCCAGCAGCTTAGAGGGGCAGGCAACTGAAGCTTTCTTT
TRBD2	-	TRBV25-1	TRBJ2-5	CASSGLAGGYLRVGQYF	TGTGCCAGCAGTGGTTTGGCGGGGGGTTACCTACGAGTGGGGCAGTACTTC